Following are 27 T cell receptor beta chains from one sample sequenced in a study. Via MiXCR, TCRdb re-called the RT-PCR reads, giving one row per CDR3 protein. The sample holds about 6,500 distinct CDR3 sequences; approximately 90% are singletons and the top ten take 6.5% to 9%. The sample consisted of memory CD4+ T cells from blood. These receptors all stem from a female donor in good health, serving as a healthy control.

With respect to this clonotype: With the library built for alpha chains, this beta chain is off target and its frequency is not meaningful. The chain combines TRBV6-1 with TRBJ1-1; weak D call: TRBD1 (5 bases). Germline assignment: CDR1 MNHNS and CDR2 SASEGT. The CDR3 spans 14 residues. Trimming pared 6 bases from V and 3 bases from J, leaving 14 bases between. CDR3 residues: CASSKQAWDTEAFF. Here the CDR3 DNA reads TGTGCCAGCAGCAAACAGGCCTGGGACACTGAAGCTTTCTTT.

Concerning this clonotype itself: This beta chain is an unintended read in a library built for alpha chains; its size means little. The chain combines TRBV20-1 with TRBJ1-2; D unresolved. Germline lookup yields CDR1 DFQATT and CDR2 SNEGSKA (reference sequence). Trimming removed 0 bases from V and 1 base from J, with 6 bases in between. The CDR3 is 13 amino acids. CDR3 sequence (DNA): TGCAGTGCTAGAGATGAGGTTAACTATGGCTACACCTTC. This gives the protein CSARDEVNYGYTF.

On this clonotype: Being off target in a library aimed at alpha chains, this beta chain has a size of little meaning. The V gene is TRBV20-1, the J gene TRBJ2-1, with 7 bases that match TRBD1. Germline V gene sequence: CDR1 DFQATT, CDR2 SNEGSKA (reference sequence). The CDR3 sequence is 11 residues long. After removal of 7 bases from V and 12 bases from J, the junction contained 9 bases not matched to a gene. CDR3 region: CSGDRVSGQFF. The DNA for the CDR3 is TGCAGTGGAGACAGGGTATCCGGGCAGTTCTTC.

Remarks on this clonotype: This beta chain is a stray read from a library made for alpha chains; its abundance is not meaningful. The rearrangement joins TRBV27 to TRBJ1-5, with 8 bases aligning to TRBD1. Germline-derived CDR1 and CDR2 are MNHEY and SMNVEV (reference sequence). The ends lost 3 bases at V and 9 bases at J; junction bases unmatched: 13. CDR3 length: 16 amino acids. The DNA for the CDR3 is TGTGCCAGCAGTTTGGGGACAGGTTCTTCAAGGGGGCCCCAGCATTTT. Amino acid sequence: CASSLGTGSSRGPQHF.

This clonotype was found once. Since the library was made to target alpha chains, this beta chain is a stray read and its abundance is not meaningful. The genes are TRBV6-1 and TRBJ1-5; D not resolved. The CDR3 length is 15 residues. Germline-derived CDR1 and CDR2 are MNHNS and SASEGT. With 2 bases removed from V and 4 bases from J, the gap between germline ends came to 12 bases. CDR3 sequence: CASSELLPPNQPQHF. The CDR3 DNA sequence: TGTGCCAGCAGTGAACTCCTCCCTCCGAATCAGCCCCAGCATTTT.

Concerning this clonotype: Because the library targeted alpha chains, this beta chain is an off-target read whose size means little. The chain joins TRBV5-8 to TRBJ2-3; D not certain. The CDR3 is 14 amino acids. With 1 base removed from V and 2 bases from J, the gap between germline ends came to 8 bases. Germline CDR1 and CDR2: SGHTS and YDEGEE. CDR3 sequence: CASSLSGITDTQYF. The CDR3 region has the DNA TGTGCCAGCAGCTTGTCAGGAATCACAGATACGCAGTATTTT.

In the case of this clonotype: As an off-target read in a library built for alpha chains, this beta chain has a frequency of little significance. The chain combines TRBV20-1 with TRBJ2-7; 7 bases agree with TRBD1. The length of the CDR3 is 13 residues. Germline V gene lookup returns CDR1 DFQATT and CDR2 SNEGSKA (reference sequence). J lost 6 bases, V lost 2 bases, and 7 bases had no gene match. CDR3 nucleotides: TGCAGTGCTAGAAGGACAGGTTCGTTCGAGCAGTACTTC. Translating it yields CSARRTGSFEQYF.

Note on this clonotype: This beta chain slipped into a library made for alpha chains as a stray read, so its size is not meaningful. CDR3 in DNA: TGTGCCAGCAGCCCCCAGCCAGCCTACAATGAGCAGTTCTTC. It encodes CASSPQPAYNEQFF. The chain carries TRBV11-2 and TRBJ2-1; D gene unclear. The V end lost 5 bases, the J end lost 2 bases, and 10 bases lay between the germline ends. Germline V gene lookup returns CDR1 SGHAT and CDR2 FQNNGV. The CDR3 runs to 14 residues.

This clonotype was seen only once. This beta chain is a stray read from a library made for alpha chains; its abundance is not meaningful. The chain combines TRBV18 with TRBJ2-5; TRBD1 might be the D (6 bases). The CDR3 has 13 residues. Looked up from germline, CDR1 is KGHSH and CDR2 is LQKENI. Trimming stripped 6 bases from V and 2 bases from J, with 10 bases between. The CDR3 is CASSRGQQETQYF. CDR3 bases: TGTGCCAGCTCTCGAGGACAGCAAGAGACCCAGTACTTC.

Comment on this clonotype: The library was built for alpha chains, so this beta chain is an off-target read and its size means little. The chain couples TRBV5-1 to TRBJ1-1, with D possibly being TRBD1 (6 bases). V was shortened by 4 bases and J by 1 base, with 14 bases between the two germline ends. CDR1 is SGHRS and CDR2 is YFSETQ in the germline V gene. The CDR3 is 15 residues long. CDR3 nucleotide sequence: TGCGCCAGCAGCATCCGGACAGACTCGAACACTGAAGCTTTCTTT. Protein sequence: CASSIRTDSNTEAFF.

As for this clonotype: Being off target in a library aimed at alpha chains, this beta chain has a size of little meaning. The chain uses TRBV6-5 and TRBJ1-5; 7 bases are shared with TRBD1. This CDR3 has 16 amino acids. V lost 4 bases, J lost 5 bases, and 11 bases stayed unmatched. Germline CDR1 and CDR2: MNHEY and SVGAGI. CDR3 loop: CASSSREGAGDQPQHF. Written as DNA, the CDR3 is TGTGCCAGCAGTTCCCGTGAGGGGGCTGGCGATCAGCCCCAGCATTTT.

In regard to this clonotype: Being off target in a library aimed at alpha chains, this beta chain has a size of little meaning. V gene TRBV25-1 combines with J gene TRBJ2-5, with D perhaps being TRBD1 or TRBD2 (5 bases each). This CDR3 comprises 14 residues. V was pared by 7 bases and J by 1 base, with 13 bases between. CDR1 is MGHDK, CDR2 SYGVNS, per germline. CDR3 DNA sequence: TGTGCCAGCACTGACTCCGGGGCCCAAGAGACCCAGTACTTC. This encodes CASTDSGAQETQYF.

Concerning this clonotype itself: This beta chain slipped into a library made for alpha chains as a stray read, so its size is not meaningful. The chain recombines TRBV5-4 with TRBJ2-7; no reliable D call. CDR1 and CDR2 from the germline V gene are SGHNT and YYREEE (reference sequence). The CDR3 is made up of 12 amino acids. V dropped 1 base and J dropped 5 bases, with 7 bases sitting between them. The DNA of the CDR3 is TGTGCCAGCAGCTTGTCGGCGGACGAGCAGTACTTC. Its protein is CASSLSADEQYF.

Concerning this clonotype: Found in a library prepared for alpha chains, this beta chain is an off-target read, and its abundance has little meaning. V and J are TRBV30 and TRBJ1-1; D not resolved. Germline V gene lookup returns CDR1 GTSNPN and CDR2 SVGIG (reference sequence). The CDR3 is made up of 12 amino acids. V lost 8 bases, J lost 0 bases, and 10 bases lay in between. In nucleotides, the CDR3 is TGTGCCGGTTTTGCGATGAACACTGAAGCTTTCTTT. Its protein is CAGFAMNTEAFF.

Notes on this clonotype: Since it is a stray read in a library aimed at alpha chains, this beta chain has a size that is not meaningful. V is TRBV10-3 and J is TRBJ2-1; 9 nucleotides agree with TRBD2. The V and J ends lost 8 bases and 10 bases, in that order; junction bases with no gene match: 15. This CDR3 is built from 15 residues. CDR1 is ENHRY, CDR2 SYGVKD, per germline. The CDR3 region is CAIGPGGRAELEQFF. The DNA of the CDR3 is TGTGCCATCGGTCCGGGCGGGAGGGCCGAGTTGGAGCAGTTCTTC.

Of note for this clonotype: Because the library targeted alpha chains, this beta chain is an off-target read whose size means little. V gene TRBV20-1 combines with J gene TRBJ2-2; 9 bases are shared with TRBD1. CDR3 length: 16 residues. The trim removed 6 bases at V and 7 bases at J, leaving 15 bases unmatched. CDR1 DFQATT and CDR2 SNEGSKA come from the germline V gene (reference sequence). CDR3 in DNA: TGCAGTGCCAGGGAGGCCGGGACAGGGTCGAGCGGGGAGCTGTTTTTT. This gives the protein CSAREAGTGSSGELFF.

About this clonotype: A library prepared for alpha chains yielded this beta chain as an off-target read; its size is of little meaning. The CDR3 nucleotides read TGCGCCAGCAGCTTACCCGACGGAAGACTCTACGAGCAGTACTTC. This translates into CASSLPDGRLYEQYF. The J gene is TRBJ2-7, the V gene TRBV5-1; D remains unclear. Deletions cut 2 bases from V and 3 bases from J, with 15 bases between. The CDR3 is 15 residues long. CDR1 SGHRS and CDR2 YFSETQ come from the germline V gene.

Comments on this clonotype: Being off target in a library aimed at alpha chains, this beta chain has a size of little meaning. The chain employs TRBV4-2 and TRBJ2-2; D might be TRBD2 (5 bases). From germline, CDR1 is LGHNA and CDR2 YNFKEQ. V was pared by 0 bases and J by 5 bases, with 22 bases between. There are 19 residues in the CDR3. For the CDR3, the DNA is TGTGCCAGCAGCCAAGATAACGTGCTCGGGGTGGGGAGTACCGGGGAGCTGTTTTTT. It translates to CASSQDNVLGVGSTGELFF.

In this sample, this clonotype turned up once. This beta chain is an unintended read in a library built for alpha chains; its size means little. V usage is TRBV5-1 and J usage is TRBJ1-2, with D unresolved. The CDR3 consists of 13 residues. The germline gives CDR1 SGHRS, CDR2 YFSETQ. Trimming removed 2 bases from V and 8 bases from J, with 13 bases in between. For the CDR3, the DNA is TGCGCCAGCAGCTTTGGGCAGTTAGGAGGCTACACCTTC. It translates to CASSFGQLGGYTF.

This clonotype was seen a single time. With the library built for alpha chains, this beta chain is off target and its frequency is not meaningful. J is TRBJ2-5 and V is TRBV11-2; no firm D call. V lost 3 bases, J lost 5 bases, and 16 bases lay in between. This CDR3 region has 15 residues. Germline CDR1 reads SGHAT; CDR2 reads FQNNGV. This chain's CDR3 is CASSFRMGSWETQYF. The CDR3 coding sequence is TGTGCCAGCAGCTTTCGTATGGGGTCATGGGAGACCCAGTACTTC.

A note on this clonotype: A library prepared for alpha chains yielded this beta chain as an off-target read; its size is of little meaning. This chain connects TRBV6-2 or TRBV6-3 to TRBJ2-6; 9 bases are a match to TRBD2. The V and J ends lost 2 bases and 0 bases, in that order; junction bases with no gene match: 11. The CDR3 totals 20 residues. The germline V gene encodes CDR1 MNHEY and CDR2 SVGEGT. The CDR3, as DNA: TGTGCCAGCAGTTACGTTTTAGCGGGGGCCACGATCTCTGGGGCCAACGTCCTGACTTTC. Translating it yields CASSYVLAGATISGANVLTF.

In regard to this clonotype: A library made for alpha chains picked up this beta chain off target, so its size means little. This CDR3 is CASSLAAATNTGELFF. As DNA, the CDR3 is TGTGCCAGCAGCCTTGCCGCGGCGACGAACACCGGGGAGCTGTTTTTT. The chain carries TRBV7-7 and TRBJ2-2; D is unclear. Trimming cost V 5 bases and J 0 bases, with 13 bases left between them. CDR1 and CDR2 from the germline V gene are SSHAT and FNYEAQ (reference sequence). This CDR3 spans 16 amino acids.

With regard to this clonotype: A library prepared for alpha chains yielded this beta chain as an off-target read; its size is of little meaning. The gene calls are TRBV24-1 and TRBJ2-2; D may match TRBD1 or TRBD2 (6 bases each). V lost 3 bases to trimming and J lost 4 bases, with 14 bases between them. This CDR3 has 16 residues. CDR1 is KGHDR, CDR2 SFDVKD, per germline. The CDR3 region is CATSDGARGATGELFF. The CDR3 DNA sequence: TGTGCCACCAGTGATGGTGCGAGGGGGGCCACCGGGGAGCTGTTTTTT.

This clonotype was detected once. Being off target in a library aimed at alpha chains, this beta chain has a size of little meaning. This chain connects TRBV29-1 to TRBJ2-1; a weak D match, TRBD1 (6 bases). This CDR3 spans 16 amino acids. V lost 4 bases and J 2 bases, leaving 18 bases between the germline ends. Looked up from germline, CDR1 is SQVTM and CDR2 is ANQGSEA. CDR3 amino acids: CSVGGLGGSAYNEQFF. CDR3 nucleotides: TGCAGCGTTGGGGGGCTTGGGGGTAGTGCCTACAATGAGCAGTTCTTC.

As concerns this clonotype: This beta chain came through as a stray read in a library set up for alpha chains, and its size says little. The chain employs TRBV20-1 and TRBJ2-3, with D hard to call. Germline V gives CDR1 DFQATT, CDR2 SNEGSKA (reference sequence). The CDR3 loop spans 11 amino acids. V was shortened by 6 bases and J by 3 bases, with 7 bases between the two germline ends. This chain's CDR3 is CSAKSTDTQYF. The CDR3 DNA sequence: TGCAGTGCGAAGAGTACAGATACGCAGTATTTT.

Regarding this clonotype: The library was prepared for alpha chains; this beta chain is a stray read, so its frequency means little. The chain combines TRBV4-1 with TRBJ1-2; the D gene is possibly TRBD1 (6 bases). The V gene's germline CDR1 is MGHRA and CDR2 YSYEKL. This CDR3 is built from 13 residues. V was shortened by 4 bases and J by 6 bases, with 12 bases between the two germline ends. CDR3 region: CASSRTGLDGYTF. For the CDR3, the DNA is TGCGCCAGCAGCCGCACAGGGTTGGATGGCTACACCTTC.

Regarding this clonotype: Because this beta chain is a stray read in a library intended to capture alpha chains, its abundance should not be given much weight. V usage is TRBV5-1 and J usage is TRBJ1-5; the D gene is possibly TRBD1 (5 bases). The germline V and J ends were trimmed by 4 bases and 3 bases, with 17 bases remaining between them. Germline V CDR1 and CDR2: SGHRS, YFSETQ. The CDR3 has 16 amino acids. The CDR3 bases are TGCGCCAGCAGCCCCGACGGGGGGTCGTACAATCAGCCCCAGCATTTT. This sequence encodes CASSPDGGSYNQPQHF.